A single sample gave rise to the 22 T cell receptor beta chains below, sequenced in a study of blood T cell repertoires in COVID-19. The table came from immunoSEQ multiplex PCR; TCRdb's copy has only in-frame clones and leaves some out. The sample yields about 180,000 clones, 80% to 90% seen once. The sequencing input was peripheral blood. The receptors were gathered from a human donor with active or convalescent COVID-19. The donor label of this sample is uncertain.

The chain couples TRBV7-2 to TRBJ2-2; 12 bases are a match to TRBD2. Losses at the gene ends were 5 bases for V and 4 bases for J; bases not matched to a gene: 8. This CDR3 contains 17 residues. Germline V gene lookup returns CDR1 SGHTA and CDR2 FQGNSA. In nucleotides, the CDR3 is TGTGCCAGCAGCGCCACGACTAGCGGGGGCTTCACCGGGGAGCTGTTTTTT. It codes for CASSATTSGGFTGELFF. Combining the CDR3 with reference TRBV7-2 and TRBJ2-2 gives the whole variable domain GAGVSQSPSNKVTEKGKDVELRCDPISGHTALYWYRQSLGQGLEFLIYFQGNSAPDKSGLPSDRFSAERTGGSVSTLTIQRTQQEDSAVYLCASSATTSGGFTGELFFGEGSRLTVL.

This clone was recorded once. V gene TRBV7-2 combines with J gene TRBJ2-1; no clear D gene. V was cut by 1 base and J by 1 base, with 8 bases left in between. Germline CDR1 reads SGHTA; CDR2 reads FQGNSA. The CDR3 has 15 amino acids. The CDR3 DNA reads TGTGCCAGCAGCTTAGATGCTAGGTCCTACAATGAGCAGTTCTTC. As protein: CASSLDARSYNEQFF. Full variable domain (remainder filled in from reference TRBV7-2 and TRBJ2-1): GAGVSQSPSNKVTEKGKDVELRCDPISGHTALYWYRQSLGQGLEFLIYFQGNSAPDKSGLPSDRFSAERTGGSVSTLTIQRTQQEDSAVYLCASSLDARSYNEQFFGPGTRLTVL.

This CDR3 reads CASSQISDGNYGYTF. The CDR3 DNA follows: TGTGCCAGCAGCCAAATCTCTGACGGGAACTATGGCTACACCTTC. The rearrangement uses TRBV7-9 and TRBJ1-2; no clear D. CDR3 size: 15 residues. Looked up from germline, CDR1 is SEHNR and CDR2 is FQNEAQ (reference sequence). The V and J ends lost 5 bases and 2 bases respectively, with 15 bases between them.

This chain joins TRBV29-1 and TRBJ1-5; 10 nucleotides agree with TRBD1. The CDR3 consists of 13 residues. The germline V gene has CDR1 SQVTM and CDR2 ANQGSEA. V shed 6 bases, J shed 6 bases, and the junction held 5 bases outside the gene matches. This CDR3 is CSVGQGVGQPQHF. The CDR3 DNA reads TGCAGCGTAGGACAGGGGGTGGGTCAGCCCCAGCATTTT.

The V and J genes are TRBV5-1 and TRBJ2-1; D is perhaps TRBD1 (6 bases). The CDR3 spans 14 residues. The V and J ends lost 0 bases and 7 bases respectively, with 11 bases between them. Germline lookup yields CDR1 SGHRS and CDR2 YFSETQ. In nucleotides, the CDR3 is TGCGCCAGCAGCTTGGAAGGGACAAAGAATGAGCAGTTCTTC. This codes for CASSLEGTKNEQFF.

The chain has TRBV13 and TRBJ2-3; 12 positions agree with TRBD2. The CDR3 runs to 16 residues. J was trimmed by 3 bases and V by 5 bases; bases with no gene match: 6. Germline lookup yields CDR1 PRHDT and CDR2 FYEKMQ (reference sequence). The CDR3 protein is CASSTSTSGSTDTQYF. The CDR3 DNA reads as TGTGCCAGCAGCACCTCGACTAGCGGGAGTACAGATACGCAGTATTTT.

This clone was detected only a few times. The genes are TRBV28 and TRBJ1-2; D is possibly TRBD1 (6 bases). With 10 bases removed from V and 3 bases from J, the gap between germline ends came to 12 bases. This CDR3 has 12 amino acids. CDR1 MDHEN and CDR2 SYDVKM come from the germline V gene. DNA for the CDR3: TGTGCCACTCTAAACAGGGACTATGGCTACACCTTC. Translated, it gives CATLNRDYGYTF.

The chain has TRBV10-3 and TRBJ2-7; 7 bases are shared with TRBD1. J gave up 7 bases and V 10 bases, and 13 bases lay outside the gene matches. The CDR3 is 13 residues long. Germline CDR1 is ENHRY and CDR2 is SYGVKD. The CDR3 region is CATLRDSGEEQYF. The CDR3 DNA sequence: TGTGCCACCCTAAGGGACAGTGGGGAAGAGCAGTACTTC.

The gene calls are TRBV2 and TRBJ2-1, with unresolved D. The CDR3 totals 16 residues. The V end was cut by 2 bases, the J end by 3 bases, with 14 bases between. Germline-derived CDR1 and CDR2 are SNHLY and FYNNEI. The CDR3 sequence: CASSEISPANYNEQFF. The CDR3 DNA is TGTGCCAGCAGTGAAATATCCCCAGCGAACTACAATGAGCAGTTCTTC. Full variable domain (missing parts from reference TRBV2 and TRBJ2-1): EPEVTQTPSHQVTQMGQEVILRCVPISNHLYFYWYRQILGQKVEFLVSFYNNEISEKSEIFDDQFSVERPDGSNFTLKIRSTKLEDSAMYFCASSEISPANYNEQFFGPGTRLTVL.

The CDR3 spells CASSFRQGRGGVDTQYF. CDR3 bases: TGTGCCAGCAGTTTCCGACAGGGTCGGGGTGGGGTTGATACGCAGTATTTT. The chain recombines TRBV28 with TRBJ2-3, with TRBD1 matching 7 bases. V dropped 3 bases and J dropped 6; count of bases not matched to a gene: 15. Germline CDR1 is MDHEN and CDR2 is SYDVKM. The CDR3 totals 17 residues.

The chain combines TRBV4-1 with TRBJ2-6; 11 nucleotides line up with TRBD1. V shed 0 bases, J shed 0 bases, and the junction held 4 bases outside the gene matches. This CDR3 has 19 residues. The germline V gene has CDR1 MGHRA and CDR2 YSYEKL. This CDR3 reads CASSQEGQGVISGANVLTF. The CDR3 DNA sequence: TGCGCCAGCAGCCAAGAGGGACAGGGGGTGATCTCTGGGGCCAACGTCCTGACTTTC.

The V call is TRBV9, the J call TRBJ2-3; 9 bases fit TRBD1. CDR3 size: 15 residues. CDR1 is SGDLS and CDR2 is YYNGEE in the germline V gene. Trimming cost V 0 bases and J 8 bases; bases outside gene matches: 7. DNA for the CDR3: TGTGCCAGCAGCGTAGCGGGACAGGGCGACCGTACGCAGTATTTT. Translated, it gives CASSVAGQGDRTQYF.

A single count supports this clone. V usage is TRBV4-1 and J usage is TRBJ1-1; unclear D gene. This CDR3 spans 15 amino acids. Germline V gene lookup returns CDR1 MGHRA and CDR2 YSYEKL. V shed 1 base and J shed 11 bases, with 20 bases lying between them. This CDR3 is CASSQVSGSLGSAFF. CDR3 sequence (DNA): TGCGCCAGCAGCCAAGTTTCCGGGTCCCTAGGTAGCGCTTTCTTT.

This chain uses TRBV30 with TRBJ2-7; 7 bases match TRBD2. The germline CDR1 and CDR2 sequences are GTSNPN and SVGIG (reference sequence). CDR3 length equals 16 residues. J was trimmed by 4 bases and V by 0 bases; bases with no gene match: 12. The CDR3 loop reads CAWSVPASGGPYEQYF. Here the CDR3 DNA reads TGTGCCTGGAGTGTACCGGCTAGCGGAGGTCCGTACGAGCAGTACTTC.

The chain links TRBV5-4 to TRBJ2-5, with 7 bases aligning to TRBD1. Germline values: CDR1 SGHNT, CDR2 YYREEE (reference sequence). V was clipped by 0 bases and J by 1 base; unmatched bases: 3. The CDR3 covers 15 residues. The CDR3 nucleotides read TGTGCCAGCAGCTTGGTGCCAGGGGGCCAAGAGACCCAGTACTTC. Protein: CASSLVPGGQETQYF.

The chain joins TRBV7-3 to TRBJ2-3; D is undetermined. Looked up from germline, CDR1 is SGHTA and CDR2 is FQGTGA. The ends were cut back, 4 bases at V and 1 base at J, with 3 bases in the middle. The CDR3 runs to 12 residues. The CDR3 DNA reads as TGTGCCAGCAGCTCGGGCACAGATACGCAGTATTTT. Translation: CASSSGTDTQYF.

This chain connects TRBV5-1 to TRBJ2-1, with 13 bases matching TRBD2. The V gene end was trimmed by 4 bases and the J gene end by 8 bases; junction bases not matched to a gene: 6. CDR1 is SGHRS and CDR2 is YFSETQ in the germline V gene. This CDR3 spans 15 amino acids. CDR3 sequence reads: CASSPGTSGIHEQFF. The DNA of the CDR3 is TGCGCCAGCAGCCCCGGGACTAGCGGGATCCATGAGCAGTTCTTC.

For the CDR3, the DNA is TGTGCCTGGAAAAGGACAGGGGCACCCAATCAGCCCCAGCATTTT. Protein product: CAWKRTGAPNQPQHF. The chain is built from TRBV30 and TRBJ1-5, with 9 bases identical to TRBD1. V dropped 4 bases and J dropped 3; count of bases not matched to a gene: 7. The CDR3 covers 15 residues. Per the germline V gene, CDR1 is GTSNPN and CDR2 is SVGIG (reference sequence).

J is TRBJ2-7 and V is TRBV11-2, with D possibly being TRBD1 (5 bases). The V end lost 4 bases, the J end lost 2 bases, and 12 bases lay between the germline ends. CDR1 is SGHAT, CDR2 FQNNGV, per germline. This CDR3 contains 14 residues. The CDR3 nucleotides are TGTGCCAGCAGCTCCCCCCGACAGACCTACGAGCAGTACTTC. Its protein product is CASSSPRQTYEQYF.

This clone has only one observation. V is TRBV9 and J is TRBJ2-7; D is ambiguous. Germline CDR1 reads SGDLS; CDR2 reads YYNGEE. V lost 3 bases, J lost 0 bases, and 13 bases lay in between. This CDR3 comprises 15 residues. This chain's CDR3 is CASSEAASSSYEQYF. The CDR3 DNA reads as TGTGCCAGCAGCGAGGCCGCGTCTAGCTCCTACGAGCAGTACTTC.

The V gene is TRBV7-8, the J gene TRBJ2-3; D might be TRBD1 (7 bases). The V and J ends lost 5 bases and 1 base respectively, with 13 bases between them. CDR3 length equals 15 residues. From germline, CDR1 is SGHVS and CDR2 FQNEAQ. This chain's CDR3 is CASSRGGGGTDTQYF. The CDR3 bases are TGTGCCAGCAGCCGAGGGGGCGGGGGCACAGATACGCAGTATTTT.

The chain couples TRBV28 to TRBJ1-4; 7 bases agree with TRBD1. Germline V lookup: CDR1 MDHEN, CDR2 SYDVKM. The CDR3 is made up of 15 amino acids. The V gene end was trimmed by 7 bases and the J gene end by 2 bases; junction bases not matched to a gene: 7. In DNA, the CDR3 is TGTGCCAGCAACGTCCAGGGGGTGACTAATGAAAAACTGTTTTTT. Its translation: CASNVQGVTNEKLFF.